These 16 T cell receptor beta chains originate from one sample sequenced in a study of response to subunit inactivated influenza vaccine. TCRdb passed the RT-PCR reads through MiXCR, listing each CDR3 protein once. The data contain about 800,000 distinct CDR3 sequences, roughly 20% of them singletons. The starting material was PBMCs from blood, obtained more than 4 days after vaccination. The receptor source for this set is a man in his fifties who received an inactivated influenza vaccine.

This clonotype came up a few times. The V call is TRBV20-1, the J call TRBJ2-7; 10 bases align to TRBD2. The CDR3 has 17 residues. Germline CDR1 DFQATT, CDR2 SNEGSKA (reference sequence). The J segment lost 5 bases and the V segment lost 0 bases, leaving 13 bases of the junction unmatched. The CDR3 here is CSARDRASGSLVDEQYF. In nucleotides, the CDR3 is TGCAGTGCTAGAGATCGTGCTAGCGGGAGTCTTGTCGACGAGCAGTACTTC.

The chain recombines TRBV4-3 with TRBJ2-5; D gene uncertain. V was pared by 4 bases and J by 5 bases, with 14 bases between. The germline CDR1 and CDR2 sequences are LGHNA and YSLEER. The CDR3 covers 14 residues. DNA for the CDR3: TGCGCCAGCAGCCTTAAGACGCACGGGGAGACCCAGTACTTC. Protein product: CASSLKTHGETQYF.

The chain carries TRBV24-1 and TRBJ2-1; 9 bases are a match to TRBD2. V gave up 11 bases and J gave up 3 bases; unmatched junction bases: 13. CDR3 length: 16 residues. CDR1 and CDR2 (germline): KGHDR, SFDVKD. This CDR3 reads CAIQGSAGGIYNEQFF. DNA for the CDR3: TGTGCCATCCAGGGGTCAGCGGGAGGAATCTACAATGAGCAGTTCTTC.

This rearrangement joins TRBV6-1 to TRBJ2-2; D gene uncertain. This CDR3 has 16 amino acids. V gave up 4 bases and J gave up 2 bases, with 14 bases separating them. Germline V gene lookup returns CDR1 MNHNS and CDR2 SASEGT. Written as DNA, the CDR3 is TGTGCCAGCAGTGCCCACGCTGCGGACAACACCGGGGAGCTGTTTTTT. As protein: CASSAHAADNTGELFF.

This clonotype was seen more than once but under ten times. The V call is TRBV20-1, the J call TRBJ2-2; D may correspond to TRBD1 or TRBD2 (6 bases each). The CDR3 extends over 13 amino acids. V was trimmed by 2 bases and J by 5 bases, leaving 9 bases between them. In germline, CDR1 is DFQATT, CDR2 SNEGSKA (reference sequence). The CDR3 sequence: CSARKGGTGELFF. CDR3 nucleotide sequence: TGCAGTGCTAGAAAGGGGGGAACCGGGGAGCTGTTTTTT.

The chain employs TRBV3-1 and TRBJ2-6; TRBD1 aligns across 7 bases. The CDR3 runs to 18 residues. Germline CDR1 and CDR2: LGHDT and YNNKEL (reference sequence). The V gene end was trimmed by 5 bases and the J gene end by 2 bases; junction bases not matched to a gene: 12. CDR3 DNA: TGTGCCAGCAGCGATGGAGACAGGGAATTCGCTGGGGCCAACGTCCTGACTTTC. Protein: CASSDGDREFAGANVLTF.

In this sample, this clonotype turned up a few times. The chain is built from TRBV20-1 and TRBJ1-5, with D possibly TRBD1 on 6 matching bases. V was shortened by 6 bases and J by 0 bases, with 12 bases between the two germline ends. This CDR3 is 14 amino acids long. Per the germline V gene, CDR1 is DFQATT and CDR2 is SNEGSKA (reference sequence). The CDR3: CSAKVGHSNQPQHF. CDR3 DNA sequence: TGCAGTGCCAAAGTGGGACATAGCAATCAGCCCCAGCATTTT.

This clonotype was counted ten times or more. The chain employs TRBV5-6 and TRBJ2-1, with 7 bases lining up with TRBD1. V was pared by 3 bases and J by 1 base, with 4 bases of the junction left unmatched. This CDR3 has 15 amino acids. Per the germline V gene, CDR1 is SGHDT and CDR2 is YYEEEE. The CDR3: CASSSGTVSYNEQFF. In DNA form, the CDR3 reads TGTGCCAGCAGCTCCGGGACAGTTTCCTACAATGAGCAGTTCTTC.

The V call is TRBV7-9, the J call TRBJ2-5; TRBD1 agrees at 9 bases. With V trimmed by 6 bases and J by 5 bases, 7 bases remained unmatched. Germline loops: CDR1 SEHNR, CDR2 FQNEAQ (reference sequence). CDR3 length: 14 residues. This CDR3 is CASSSGTGWETQYF. CDR3 nucleotides: TGTGCCAGCAGTTCCGGGACAGGGTGGGAGACCCAGTACTTC.

The rearrangement links TRBV20-1 to TRBJ2-1; 7 bases agree with TRBD1. The trim removed 1 base at V and 5 bases at J, leaving 8 bases unmatched. This CDR3 is 15 amino acids long. Per the germline V gene, CDR1 is DFQATT and CDR2 is SNEGSKA (reference sequence). The CDR3 spells CSARVRGTAHNEQFF. CDR3 nucleotides: TGCAGTGCTAGAGTGAGAGGGACAGCCCACAATGAGCAGTTCTTC.

A few counts support this clonotype. The V gene is TRBV20-1, the J gene TRBJ1-1; 7 bases map to TRBD1. Per germline, CDR1 DFQATT and CDR2 SNEGSKA (reference sequence). V shed 3 bases, J shed 6 bases, and the junction held 10 bases outside the gene matches. The CDR3 runs to 14 residues. The CDR3 spells CSARRGQGKSEAFF. CDR3 in DNA: TGCAGTGCTAGGAGGGGGCAGGGGAAGTCTGAAGCTTTCTTT.

The V gene is TRBV6-2 or TRBV6-3, the J gene TRBJ1-6; D is possibly TRBD1 (6 bases). Trimming shortened V by 6 bases and J by 4 bases, and 16 bases separated the two germline ends. The CDR3 is 16 residues long. Germline CDR1 and CDR2: MNHEY and SVGEGT. The DNA for the CDR3 is TGTGCCAGCAGCCCCGACAGGCGCGGATATAATTCACCCCTCCACTTT. This gives the protein CASSPDRRGYNSPLHF.

The CDR3 DNA is TGCAGCGCGCAGATGCTTACTAATGAAAAACTGTTTTTT. Residues: CSAQMLTNEKLFF. This chain uses TRBV29-1 with TRBJ1-4; D gene ambiguous. Germline V CDR1 and CDR2: SQVTM, ANQGSEA. V lost 7 bases, J lost 2 bases, and 11 bases lay in between. CDR3 size: 13 residues.

This clonotype was counted only a few times. V usage is TRBV5-5 and J usage is TRBJ2-3; 8 bases are shared with TRBD2. With V trimmed by 5 bases and J by 5 bases, 10 bases remained unmatched. The CDR3 is 15 residues long. Germline CDR1 SGHKS, CDR2 YYEKEE (reference sequence). Written as DNA, the CDR3 is TGTGCCAGCAGTTTTCTCGGACTAGCAAAAGATACGCAGTATTTT. It specifies CASSFLGLAKDTQYF.

In its sample, this clonotype was seen a few times. The chain employs TRBV29-1 and TRBJ1-1; D perhaps matches TRBD1 (5 bases). This CDR3 has 12 residues. Between the trimmed V and J ends, which lost 3 bases and 4 bases, there was a span of 9 bases. Germline CDR1 is SQVTM and CDR2 is ANQGSEA. The CDR3: CSVDLGATEAFF. The CDR3 DNA follows: TGCAGCGTTGATCTCGGGGCCACTGAAGCTTTCTTT.

The chain has TRBV18 and TRBJ2-2; D may match TRBD1 or TRBD2 (6 bases each). Germline V gene sequence: CDR1 KGHSH, CDR2 LQKENI. V was pared by 0 bases and J by 1 base, with 12 bases between. The length of the CDR3 is 17 residues. Here the CDR3 reads CASSPPGGTMNTGELFF. DNA for the CDR3: TGTGCCAGCTCACCACCGGGCGGGACAATGAACACCGGGGAGCTGTTTTTT.